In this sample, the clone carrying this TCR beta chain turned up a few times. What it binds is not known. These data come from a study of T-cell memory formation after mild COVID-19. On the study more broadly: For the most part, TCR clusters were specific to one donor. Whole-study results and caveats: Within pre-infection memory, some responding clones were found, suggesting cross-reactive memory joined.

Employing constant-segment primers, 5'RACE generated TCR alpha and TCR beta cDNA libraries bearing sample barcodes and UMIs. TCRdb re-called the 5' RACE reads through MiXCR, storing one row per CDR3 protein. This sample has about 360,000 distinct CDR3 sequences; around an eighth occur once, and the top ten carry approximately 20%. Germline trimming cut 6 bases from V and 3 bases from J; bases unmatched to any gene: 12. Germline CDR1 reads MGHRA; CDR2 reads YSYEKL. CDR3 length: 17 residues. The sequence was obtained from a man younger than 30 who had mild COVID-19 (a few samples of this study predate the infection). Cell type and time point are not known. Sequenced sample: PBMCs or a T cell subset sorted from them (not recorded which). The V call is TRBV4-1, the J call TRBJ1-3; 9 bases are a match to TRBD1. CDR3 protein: CASSLPGQGRGGNTIYF. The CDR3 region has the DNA TGCGCCAGCAGTCTGCCGGGACAGGGAAGAGGTGGAAACACCATATATTTT.